These T cell receptor beta chains were read from a single sample in a study of blood T cell repertoires in COVID-19. Sequencing was performed with immunoSEQ multiplex PCR; in TCRdb, only in-frame clones are kept and a portion is missing. This table holds about 400,000 clones, over 75% found once. The specimen sequenced was PBMCs or T cells enriched from blood (not recorded which). These TCRs come from a woman in her thirties or forties with acute COVID-19. Each CDR3 is given with its conserved first and last residue. The D gene is left open where the match is weak. Size is omitted from some rows. Given values are once, few, many or a class for expanded clones.

v_gene,abundance,j_gene,len,d_gene,CDR3aa,CDR3nt
TRBV6-1,-,TRBJ2-7,13,-,CASSQPNRYEQYF,TGTGCCAGCAGTCAGCCAAACAGGTACGAGCAGTACTTC
TRBV10-3,-,TRBJ1-6,16,TRBD1,CAISDRGVSYNSPLHF,TGTGCCATCAGTGACAGGGGGGTCTCCTATAATTCACCCCTCCACTTT
TRBV9,once,TRBJ2-1,14,-,CASSRSSQTVIEFF,TGTGCCAGCAGCAGATCGAGCCAGACAGTGATCGAGTTCTTC
TRBV18,-,TRBJ2-1,15,-,CASSPSRGISGEQFF,TGTGCCAGCTCACCTAGCCGGGGAATCAGCGGTGAGCAGTTCTTC
TRBV19,-,TRBJ1-4,17,TRBD1,CASSTYRDRGTNEKLFF,TGTGCCAGTAGTACATACCGGGACAGGGGAACTAATGAAAAACTGTTTTTT
TRBV6-5,-,TRBJ2-1,13,TRBD2,CASTRGGYNEQFF,TGTGCCAGCACGCGGGGGGGCTACAATGAGCAGTTCTTC
TRBV19,few,TRBJ2-1,13,-,CASSSGVGAEQFF,TGTGCCAGTAGTAGCGGCGTGGGGGCTGAGCAGTTCTTC
TRBV19,-,TRBJ1-2,14,-,CASSARTASHGYTF,TGTGCCAGTAGTGCCCGGACAGCCTCACATGGCTACACCTTC
TRBV5-1,-,TRBJ2-3,18,TRBD2,CASSPPSTSGSSTDTQYF,TGCGCCAGCAGCCCACCATCGACTAGCGGGTCCAGCACAGATACGCAGTATTTT
TRBV11-2,-,TRBJ1-6,15,-,CASSTNRGSHSPLHF,TGTGCCAGCAGCACAAATAGAGGGTCTCACTCACCCCTCCACTTT
TRBV7-9,-,TRBJ1-4,14,-,CASSLSRANEKLFF,TGTGCCAGCAGCTTATCCAGGGCTAATGAAAAACTGTTTTTT
TRBV5-4,-,TRBJ2-2,14,TRBD2,CASSPRGATGELFF,TGTGCCAGCAGCCCGCGGGGGGCCACCGGGGAGCTGTTTTTT
TRBV4-2,once,TRBJ1-2,18,-,CASSLKQGVGSGLYGYTF,TGTGCCAGCAGCCTTAAACAGGGTGTGGGGTCAGGGCTCTATGGCTACACCTTC
TRBV27,-,TRBJ2-3,14,-,CASSYGGTTDTQYF,TGTGCCAGCAGTTACGGCGGGACTACAGATACGCAGTATTTT
TRBV11-2,-,TRBJ1-4,14,-,CASSLWGVNEKLFF,TGTGCCAGCAGCTTATGGGGGGTGAATGAAAAACTGTTTTTT
TRBV11-2,-,TRBJ2-5,15,TRBD2,CASSQMWTREETQYF,TGTGCCAGCAGCCAGATGTGGACTAGGGAAGAGACCCAGTACTTC
TRBV7-9,once,TRBJ2-7,16,TRBD2,CASSLVGTSGSYEQYF,TGTGCCAGCAGCTTAGTCGGGACTAGCGGTTCCTACGAGCAGTACTTC
TRBV5-1,-,TRBJ1-2,13,-,CASSFSQGYGYTF,TGCGCCAGCAGCTTTAGTCAGGGTTATGGCTACACCTTC
TRBV29-1,-,TRBJ1-1,13,TRBD1,CSVKQGVNTEAFF,TGCAGCGTTAAACAGGGGGTGAACACTGAAGCTTTCTTT
TRBV10-1,-,TRBJ1-1,14,-,CASSDGRVNTEAFF,TGCGCCAGCAGTGACGGCAGGGTGAACACTGAAGCTTTCTTT
TRBV3-1/TRBV3-2,-,TRBJ2-1,15,-,CASSQEGRLIDEQFF,TGTGCCAGCAGCCAAGAGGGCAGATTGATCGATGAGCAGTTCTTC
TRBV7-9,-,TRBJ1-2,14,-,CASSSTSTGYGYTF,TGTGCCAGCAGCTCGACTTCGACAGGCTATGGCTACACCTTC
TRBV19,few,TRBJ1-2,14,TRBD1,CASSNRGKDYGYTF,TGTGCCAGTAGTAACAGGGGAAAGGACTATGGCTACACCTTC
TRBV1,-,TRBJ2-7,17,-,CTSSPETSGVPSYEQYF,TGCACCAGCAGCCCCGAGACTAGCGGGGTTCCCTCCTACGAGCAGTACTTC
TRBV5-1,-,TRBJ2-3,14,-,CASSLGQSGDTQYF,TGCGCCAGCAGCTTGGGCCAATCCGGAGATACGCAGTATTTT
TRBV5-1,-,TRBJ2-7,14,-,CASSSRPQSHEQYF,TGCGCCAGCAGCTCGAGGCCTCAAAGCCACGAGCAGTACTTC
TRBV2,-,TRBJ2-1,16,TRBD2,CASRSTSGGIYNEQFF,TGTGCCAGCAGATCTACTAGCGGGGGTATTTACAATGAGCAGTTCTTC
TRBV10-3,-,TRBJ2-1,12,-,CAIREGGYEQFF,TGTGCCATCCGAGAAGGGGGTTATGAGCAGTTCTTC
TRBV6-4,-,TRBJ2-2,14,TRBD2,CASTPSGGTGELFF,TGTGCCAGCACCCCTAGCGGGGGTACCGGGGAGCTGTTTTTT
TRBV30,-,TRBJ2-3,14,TRBD1,CAWSVLQGADTQYF,TGTGCCTGGAGTGTACTACAGGGGGCAGATACGCAGTATTTT
TRBV10-3,-,TRBJ1-1,14,-,CAISESSRNTEAFF,TGTGCCATCAGTGAGTCGTCGAGGAACACTGAAGCTTTCTTT
TRBV5-6,-,TRBJ1-1,18,TRBD1,CASSGTGGSTLMNTEAFF,TGTGCCAGCAGCGGTACAGGGGGCAGTACTTTAATGAACACTGAAGCTTTCTTT